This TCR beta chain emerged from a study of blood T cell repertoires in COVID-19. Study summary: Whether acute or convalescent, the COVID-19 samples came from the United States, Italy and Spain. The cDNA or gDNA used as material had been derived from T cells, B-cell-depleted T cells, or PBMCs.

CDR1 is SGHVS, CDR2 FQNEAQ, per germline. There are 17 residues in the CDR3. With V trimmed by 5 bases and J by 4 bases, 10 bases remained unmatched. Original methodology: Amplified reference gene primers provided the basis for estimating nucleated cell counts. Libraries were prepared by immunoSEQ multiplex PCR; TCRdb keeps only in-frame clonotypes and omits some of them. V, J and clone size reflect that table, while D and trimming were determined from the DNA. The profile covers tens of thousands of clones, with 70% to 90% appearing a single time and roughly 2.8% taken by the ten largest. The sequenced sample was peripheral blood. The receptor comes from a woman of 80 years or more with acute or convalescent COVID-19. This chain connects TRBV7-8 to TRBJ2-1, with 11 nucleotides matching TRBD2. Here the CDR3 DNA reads TGTGCCAGCAGCAAGGGCCTCATAGCGGGGGGGTACAATGAGCAGTTCTTC. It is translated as CASSKGLIAGGYNEQFF.